These 21 T cell receptor beta chains were sequenced from one sample in a study of cytomegalovirus exposure and HLA in healthy donors. The PCR was carried out with 60 Vbeta primers and 13 Jbeta primers. Clones were sequenced by immunoSEQ multiplex PCR, and TCRdb holds only the in-frame ones, with some missing. The sample shows over 90,000 clones, around 68% of them seen only once. Sequencing was performed on PBMCs. These receptors originate from a human donor in good health.

The chain couples TRBV19 to TRBJ2-2, with 7 bases identical to TRBD2. The CDR3 runs 18 residues. V trimming: 4 bases; J trimming: 4 bases; junction bases outside the gene matches: 15. Germline V gives CDR1 LNHDA, CDR2 SQIVND (reference sequence). Here the CDR3 reads CASSTLASTSSFTGELFF. CDR3 bases: TGTGCCAGTAGTACACTGGCCTCGACTAGCTCCTTCACCGGGGAGCTGTTTTTT.

CDR3 protein: CASSSWTSVSYEQYF. The DNA for the CDR3 is TGTGCCAGCAGCTCCTGGACTAGCGTCTCCTACGAGCAGTACTTC. The V and J genes are TRBV11-2 and TRBJ2-7, with 9 bases fitting TRBD2. The germline V gene encodes CDR1 SGHAT and CDR2 FQNNGV. After removal of 4 bases from V and 0 bases from J, the junction contained 4 bases not matched to a gene. The CDR3 runs 15 residues.

The chain carries TRBV4-1 and TRBJ2-5, with D possibly matching TRBD2 (5 bases). This CDR3 is built from 13 residues. V was cut by 2 bases and J by 7 bases, with 11 bases left in between. From germline, CDR1 is MGHRA and CDR2 YSYEKL. The CDR3 reads CASSQSGRGTQYF. In DNA form, the CDR3 reads TGCGCCAGCAGCCAATCGGGTCGGGGGACCCAGTACTTC.

The chain couples TRBV13 to TRBJ2-5; 12 nucleotides line up with TRBD2. Germline V CDR1 and CDR2: PRHDT, FYEKMQ (reference sequence). CDR3 length equals 16 residues. V shed 3 bases, J shed 5 bases, and the junction held 7 bases outside the gene matches. This CDR3 reads CASSFLAGGLGETQYF. The DNA for the CDR3 is TGTGCCAGCAGCTTTCTAGCGGGAGGGCTTGGGGAGACCCAGTACTTC.

This clone was observed a handful of times. This sequence joins TRBV5-4 and TRBJ1-2; no reliable D call. Germline CDR1 SGHNT, CDR2 YYREEE (reference sequence). The CDR3 totals 12 residues. V lost 4 bases to trimming and J lost 12 bases, with 16 bases between them. The CDR3 sequence is CASSLDYKINTF. In nucleotides, the CDR3 is TGTGCCAGCAGCCTAGACTACAAAATCAACACCTTC.

This clone showed up just once. This rearrangement joins TRBV7-9 to TRBJ2-5, with D hard to call. Trimming left V 3 bases short and J 3 bases short, with 20 bases between. The CDR3 is made up of 17 amino acids. Germline V gene lookup returns CDR1 SEHNR and CDR2 FQNEAQ (reference sequence). This chain's CDR3 is CASSFHPRLQAEETQYF. CDR3 DNA: TGTGCCAGCAGCTTCCACCCCAGGCTCCAGGCAGAAGAGACCCAGTACTTC. Together with reference TRBV7-9 and TRBJ2-5, the CDR3 gives the full variable domain: DTGVSQNPRHKITKRGQNVTFRCDPISEHNRLYWYRQTLGQGPEFLTYFQNEAQLEKSRLLSDRFSAERPKGSFSTLEIQRTEQGDSAMYLCASSFHPRLQAEETQYFGPGTRLLVL.

This sequence joins TRBV11-2 and TRBJ2-1, with D maybe TRBD2 (5 bases). CDR3 length: 15 residues. Germline CDR1 and CDR2: SGHAT and FQNNGV. The V end lost 2 bases, the J end lost 3 bases, and 11 bases lay between the germline ends. CDR3: CASSLFGVNYNEQFF. CDR3 coding DNA: TGTGCCAGCAGCTTATTCGGGGTCAACTACAATGAGCAGTTCTTC.

The chain employs TRBV18 and TRBJ1-5, with no clear D. CDR3 length: 12 amino acids. Trimming shortened V by 6 bases and J by 6 bases, and 9 bases separated the two germline ends. Germline CDR1 is KGHSH and CDR2 is LQKENI. The CDR3 region has the DNA TGTGCCAGCTCGGCAGGCCCTCAGCCCCAGCATTTT. This gives the protein CASSAGPQPQHF.

As DNA, the CDR3 is TGTGCTAGTGGTTTGGGGGAGGGTTGGGAGACCCAGTACTTC. Translating gives CASGLGEGWETQYF. The J gene is TRBJ2-5, the V gene TRBV12-5; TRBD2 matches 7 bases. The CDR3 extends over 14 amino acids. The germline V gene encodes CDR1 LGHNT and CDR2 FRNRAP. The J segment lost 5 bases and the V segment lost 1 base, leaving 4 bases of the junction unmatched. Variable domain in full (rest from reference TRBV12-5 and TRBJ2-5): DARVTQTPRHKVTEMGQEVTMRCQPILGHNTVFWYRQTMMQGLELLAYFRNRAPLDDSGMPKDRFSAEMPDATLATLKIQPSEPRDSAVYFCASGLGEGWETQYFGPGTRLLVL.

This clone was counted only a few times. J is TRBJ2-7 and V is TRBV6-5; TRBD2 agrees at 7 bases. The CDR3 is 13 amino acids. Per germline, CDR1 MNHEY and CDR2 SVGAGI. The ends lost 3 bases at V and 3 bases at J; junction bases unmatched: 2. This chain's CDR3 is CASSYGGSYEQYF. The CDR3 DNA is TGTGCCAGCAGTTATGGCGGGAGCTACGAGCAGTACTTC.

CDR3 nucleotides: TGTGCCAGCAGTTTTCGATCCGGGACTAGCGGGAGGCCAGGCGAGCAGTACTTC. This gives the protein CASSFRSGTSGRPGEQYF. The chain joins TRBV28 to TRBJ2-7; 15 nucleotides line up with TRBD2. There are 18 residues in the CDR3. V lost 3 bases, J lost 6 bases, and 12 bases stayed unmatched. Germline lookup yields CDR1 MDHEN and CDR2 SYDVKM.

CDR3 sequence: CASSITSGRSYNEQFF. DNA of the CDR3: TGTGCCAGTAGCATAACTAGCGGGAGGTCCTACAATGAGCAGTTCTTC. The J gene is TRBJ2-1, the V gene TRBV19; 12 bases map to TRBD2. J gave up 1 base and V 6 bases, and 4 bases lay outside the gene matches. Germline V lookup: CDR1 LNHDA, CDR2 SQIVND (reference sequence). The CDR3 is made up of 16 amino acids.

This clone has more than one count but fewer than ten. This rearrangement joins TRBV30 to TRBJ2-3; 7 bases match TRBD1. The CDR3 loop spans 12 amino acids. The V segment lost 7 bases and the J segment 9 bases; nucleotides outside the gene matches: 10. CDR1 is GTSNPN, CDR2 SVGIG, per germline (reference sequence). The CDR3 loop reads CASQTSQGTQYF. CDR3 nucleotide sequence: TGTGCCTCCCAGACATCACAGGGGACGCAGTATTTT.

V is TRBV6-5 and J is TRBJ2-1; TRBD2 aligns across 7 bases. The junction had 10 bases not matched to a gene; V was cut back by 10 bases and J by 7 bases. This CDR3 region has 13 residues. Germline CDR1 MNHEY, CDR2 SVGAGI. DNA of the CDR3: TGTGCCACCCGAGGGGAGGGACGGAATGAGCAGTTCTTC. Protein: CATRGEGRNEQFF.

The gene calls are TRBV27 and TRBJ2-7; D is possibly TRBD1 (5 bases). The V and J ends lost 2 bases and 4 bases respectively, with 18 bases between them. This CDR3 has 16 amino acids. Germline values: CDR1 MNHEY, CDR2 SMNVEV (reference sequence). CDR3 loop: CASSLQGVGLQYEQYF. CDR3 DNA: TGTGCCAGCAGTTTACAGGGTGTGGGCCTTCAGTACGAGCAGTACTTC.

This chain connects TRBV2 to TRBJ2-5; no firm D call. CDR1 is SNHLY, CDR2 FYNNEI, per germline. The CDR3 spans 14 residues. Trimming took 3 bases from V and 7 from J, leaving 15 bases between them. The DNA of the CDR3 is TGTGCCAGCAGTGACAGAGTCCTGCGAGGGACCCAGTACTTC. The encoded protein is CASSDRVLRGTQYF.

The table lists this clone with a few counts. J is TRBJ1-4 and V is TRBV29-1, with 10 bases lining up with TRBD1. V was clipped by 0 bases and J by 6 bases; unmatched bases: 4. Germline CDR1 and CDR2: SQVTM and ANQGSEA. CDR3 length: 15 residues. The CDR3 DNA reads as TGCAGCGTTGAAGATGTCGGACAGGGGGATGAAAAACTGTTTTTT. The encoded protein is CSVEDVGQGDEKLFF.

Concerning this clone itself: At one end the junction does not follow the germline gene, possibly because of a read error. This chain joins TRBV7-7 and TRBJ1-5; weak D call: TRBD1 (6 bases). Germline-derived CDR1 and CDR2 are SSHAT and FNYEAQ (reference sequence). The CDR3 is 18 residues long. CDR3 sequence (DNA): TGTGCTAGCAGCTTAAGGGCAACAGGGACCCATAGCAATCAGCCCCAGCATTTT. Translated: CASSLRATGTHSNQPQHF.

V gene TRBV28 combines with J gene TRBJ2-7; no definite D call. The length of the CDR3 is 14 residues. Germline V CDR1 and CDR2: MDHEN, SYDVKM. Trimming shortened V by 6 bases and J by 3 bases, and 15 bases separated the two germline ends. The chain's CDR3 is CASSYSSAIYEQYF. The CDR3 nucleotides are TGTGCCAGCAGCTATTCCAGCGCGATCTACGAGCAGTACTTC.

V gene TRBV12-5 combines with J gene TRBJ1-1; no clear D gene. The CDR3 is 13 residues long. Trimming took 1 base from V and 3 from J, leaving 6 bases between them. Germline CDR1 LGHNT, CDR2 FRNRAP. Here the CDR3 DNA reads TGTGCTAGTGGTTTGGAAATCTACACTGAAGCTTTCTTT. It specifies CASGLEIYTEAFF. Complete variable domain (other parts from reference TRBV12-5 and TRBJ1-1): DARVTQTPRHKVTEMGQEVTMRCQPILGHNTVFWYRQTMMQGLELLAYFRNRAPLDDSGMPKDRFSAEMPDATLATLKIQPSEPRDSAVYFCASGLEIYTEAFFGQGTRLTVV.

The chain uses TRBV6-1 and TRBJ2-1, with 10 bases identical to TRBD2. After removal of 3 bases from V and 4 bases from J, the junction contained 9 bases not matched to a gene. The CDR3 totals 17 residues. The germline gives CDR1 MNHNS, CDR2 SASEGT. As DNA, the CDR3 is TGTGCCAGCAGTGAGCGGGCTAGCGGGAGATATTACAATGAGCAGTTCTTC. It yields the protein CASSERASGRYYNEQFF.